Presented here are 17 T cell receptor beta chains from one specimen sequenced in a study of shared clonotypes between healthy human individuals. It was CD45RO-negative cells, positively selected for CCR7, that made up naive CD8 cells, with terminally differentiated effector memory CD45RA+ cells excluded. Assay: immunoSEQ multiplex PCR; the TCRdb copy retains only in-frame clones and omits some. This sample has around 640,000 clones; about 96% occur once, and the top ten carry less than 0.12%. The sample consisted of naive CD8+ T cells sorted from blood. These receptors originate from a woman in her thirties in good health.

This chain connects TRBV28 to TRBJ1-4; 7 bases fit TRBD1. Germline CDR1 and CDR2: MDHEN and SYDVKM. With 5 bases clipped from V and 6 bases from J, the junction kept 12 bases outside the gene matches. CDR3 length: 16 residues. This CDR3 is CASSLQVGGIDEKLFF. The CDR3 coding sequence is TGTGCCAGCAGTCTTCAAGTAGGGGGCATAGATGAAAAACTGTTTTTT. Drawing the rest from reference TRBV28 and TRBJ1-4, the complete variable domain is DVKVTQSSRYLVKRTGEKVFLECVQDMDHENMFWYRQDPGLGLRLIYFSYDVKMKEKGDIPEGYSVSREKKERFSLILESASTNQTSMYLCASSLQVGGIDEKLFFGSGTQLSVL.

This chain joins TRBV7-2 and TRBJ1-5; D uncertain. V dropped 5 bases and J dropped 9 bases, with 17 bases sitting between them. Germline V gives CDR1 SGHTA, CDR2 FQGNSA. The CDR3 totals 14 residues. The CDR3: CASSQGMGTWPQHF. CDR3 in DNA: TGTGCCAGCAGCCAAGGTATGGGAACATGGCCCCAGCATTTT.

CDR3 bases: TGTGCCAGCAGTTACTCCCAAGAGGGATACTATGGCTACACCTTC. This encodes CASSYSQEGYYGYTF. This sequence joins TRBV6-5 and TRBJ1-2; D gene unclear. Trimming pared 0 bases from V and 3 bases from J, leaving 11 bases between. In germline, CDR1 is MNHEY, CDR2 SVGAGI. The CDR3 length is 15 residues.

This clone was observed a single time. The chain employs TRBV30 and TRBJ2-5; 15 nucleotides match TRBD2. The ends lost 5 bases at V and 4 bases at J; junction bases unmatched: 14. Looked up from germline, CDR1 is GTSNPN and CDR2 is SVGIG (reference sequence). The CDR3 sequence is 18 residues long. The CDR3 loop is CAWGGLAGGPFRSETQYF. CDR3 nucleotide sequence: TGTGCCTGGGGCGGACTAGCGGGAGGGCCGTTCAGGTCAGAGACCCAGTACTTC.

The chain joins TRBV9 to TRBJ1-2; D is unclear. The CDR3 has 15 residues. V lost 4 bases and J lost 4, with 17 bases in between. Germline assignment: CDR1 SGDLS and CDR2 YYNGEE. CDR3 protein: CASSPSDALIYGYTF. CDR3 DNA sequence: TGTGCCAGCAGCCCCTCGGATGCGCTCATCTATGGCTACACCTTC.

Here the CDR3 DNA reads TGTGCCAGCAGCCAGGACAGGACCAGCTCCTACGAGCAGTACTTC. This translates into CASSQDRTSSYEQYF. This chain uses TRBV11-2 with TRBJ2-7; 7 positions match TRBD1. The CDR3 runs to 15 residues. Germline V gene data show CDR1 as SGHAT and CDR2 as FQNNGV. The trim removed 5 bases at V and 0 bases at J, leaving 7 bases unmatched.

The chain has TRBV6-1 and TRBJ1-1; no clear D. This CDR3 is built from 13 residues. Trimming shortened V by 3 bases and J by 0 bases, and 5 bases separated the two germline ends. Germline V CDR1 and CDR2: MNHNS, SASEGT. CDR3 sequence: CASSEGVNTEAFF. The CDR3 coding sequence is TGTGCCAGCAGTGAGGGAGTGAACACTGAAGCTTTCTTT.

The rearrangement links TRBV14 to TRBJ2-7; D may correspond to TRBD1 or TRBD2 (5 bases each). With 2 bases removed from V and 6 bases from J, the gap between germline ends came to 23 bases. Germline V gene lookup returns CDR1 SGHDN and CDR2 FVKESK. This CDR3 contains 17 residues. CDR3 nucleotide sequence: TGTGCCAGCAGCCAACAGATCGGGGCCGGGTGGAAGATCGAGCAGTACTTC. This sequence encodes CASSQQIGAGWKIEQYF.

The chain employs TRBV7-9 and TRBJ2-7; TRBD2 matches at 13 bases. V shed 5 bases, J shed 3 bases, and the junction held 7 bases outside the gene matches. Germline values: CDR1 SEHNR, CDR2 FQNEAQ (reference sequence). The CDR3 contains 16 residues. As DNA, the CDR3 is TGTGCCAGCAGCCAAGGACTAGCGGGAGCTATCTACGAGCAGTACTTC. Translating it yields CASSQGLAGAIYEQYF.

In DNA form, the CDR3 reads TGCGCCAGCAGCCCGGCGACAGACTACGAGCAGTACTTC. This translates into CASSPATDYEQYF. The gene calls are TRBV4-1 and TRBJ2-7, with D maybe TRBD1 (5 bases). Deletions cut 4 bases from V and 3 bases from J, with 10 bases between. Per germline, CDR1 MGHRA and CDR2 YSYEKL. The CDR3 is 13 residues long.

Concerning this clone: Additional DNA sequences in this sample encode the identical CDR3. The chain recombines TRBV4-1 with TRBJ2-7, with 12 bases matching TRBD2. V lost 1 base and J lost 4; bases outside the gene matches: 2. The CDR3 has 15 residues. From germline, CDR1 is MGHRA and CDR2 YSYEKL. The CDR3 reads CASSQGLAGAYEQYF. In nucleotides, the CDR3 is TGCGCCAGCAGCCAAGGACTAGCGGGGGCTTACGAGCAGTACTTC.

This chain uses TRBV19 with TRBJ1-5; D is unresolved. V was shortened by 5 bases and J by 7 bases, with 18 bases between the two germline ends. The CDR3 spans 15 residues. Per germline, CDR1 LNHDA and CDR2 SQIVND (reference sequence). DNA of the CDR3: TGTGCCAGTAGTCACCAGGACGGATCATGGCAGCCCCAGCATTTT. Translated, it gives CASSHQDGSWQPQHF.

This CDR3 reads CASSGVGSGTEAFF. CDR3 sequence (DNA): TGCGCCAGCAGCGGGGTGGGCTCGGGGACTGAAGCTTTCTTT. J is TRBJ1-1 and V is TRBV4-1; D not resolved. The CDR3 is 14 amino acids. The V end was cut by 5 bases, the J end by 5 bases, with 15 bases between. CDR1 and CDR2 (germline): MGHRA, YSYEKL.

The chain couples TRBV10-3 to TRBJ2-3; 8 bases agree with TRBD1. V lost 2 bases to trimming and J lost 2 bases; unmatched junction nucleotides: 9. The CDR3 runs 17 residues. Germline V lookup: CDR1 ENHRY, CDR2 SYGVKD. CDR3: CAISEPQRQGITDTQYF. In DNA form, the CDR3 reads TGTGCCATCAGTGAGCCCCAAAGACAGGGGATCACAGATACGCAGTATTTT.

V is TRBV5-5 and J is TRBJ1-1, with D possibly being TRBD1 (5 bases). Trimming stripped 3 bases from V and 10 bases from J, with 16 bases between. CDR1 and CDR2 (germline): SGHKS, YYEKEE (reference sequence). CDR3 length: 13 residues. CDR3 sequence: CASSSPGRNLAFF. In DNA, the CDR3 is TGTGCCAGCAGCTCCCCGGGACGAAACCTAGCTTTCTTT.

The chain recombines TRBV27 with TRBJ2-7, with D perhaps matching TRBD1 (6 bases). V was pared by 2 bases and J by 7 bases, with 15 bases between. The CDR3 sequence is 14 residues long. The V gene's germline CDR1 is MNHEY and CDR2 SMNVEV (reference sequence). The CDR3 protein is CASSLGDTLREQYF. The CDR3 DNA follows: TGTGCCAGCAGTTTAGGGGACACCCTTCGGGAGCAGTACTTC.

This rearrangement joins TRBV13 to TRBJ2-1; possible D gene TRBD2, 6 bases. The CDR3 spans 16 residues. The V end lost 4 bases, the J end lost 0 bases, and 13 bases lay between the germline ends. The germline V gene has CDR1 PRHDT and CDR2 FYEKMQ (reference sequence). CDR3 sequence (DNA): TGTGCCAGCAGCTCGACTAGTAATAGCTCCTACAATGAGCAGTTCTTC. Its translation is CASSSTSNSSYNEQFF. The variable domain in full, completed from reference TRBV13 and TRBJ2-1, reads AAGVIQSPRHLIKEKRETATLKCYPIPRHDTVYWYQQGPGQDPQFLISFYEKMQSDKGSIPDRFSAQQFSDYHSELNMSSLELGDSALYFCASSSTSNSSYNEQFFGPGTRLTVL.